The clone carrying this T cell receptor (beta chain) was seen at least ten times. This entry belongs to a study of early T cells in non-severe SARS-CoV-2 infection. V gave up 3 bases and J gave up 6 bases; unmatched junction bases: 2. This CDR3 has 14 residues. Germline CDR1 reads GTSNPN; CDR2 reads SVGIG (reference sequence). TCRdb re-analysed the 5' RACE reads in MiXCR, keeping a single row per CDR3 protein. The sample comprises fewer than 120,000 distinct CDR3 sequences, around 13% of which are singletons, and 3% to 4.5% rests with the top ten. The J gene is TRBJ2-1, the V gene TRBV30, with TRBD2 identical over 13 bases. The TCR was taken from an adult who was a healthcare worker with PCR-confirmed SARS-CoV-2 infection or an uninfected control (not recorded which). Here the sequenced sample was whole blood, taken at baseline. The CDR3 DNA follows: TGTGCCTGGAGGGGACTAGCGGGGTCCAATGAGCAGTTCTTC. Its translation: CAWRGLAGSNEQFF.